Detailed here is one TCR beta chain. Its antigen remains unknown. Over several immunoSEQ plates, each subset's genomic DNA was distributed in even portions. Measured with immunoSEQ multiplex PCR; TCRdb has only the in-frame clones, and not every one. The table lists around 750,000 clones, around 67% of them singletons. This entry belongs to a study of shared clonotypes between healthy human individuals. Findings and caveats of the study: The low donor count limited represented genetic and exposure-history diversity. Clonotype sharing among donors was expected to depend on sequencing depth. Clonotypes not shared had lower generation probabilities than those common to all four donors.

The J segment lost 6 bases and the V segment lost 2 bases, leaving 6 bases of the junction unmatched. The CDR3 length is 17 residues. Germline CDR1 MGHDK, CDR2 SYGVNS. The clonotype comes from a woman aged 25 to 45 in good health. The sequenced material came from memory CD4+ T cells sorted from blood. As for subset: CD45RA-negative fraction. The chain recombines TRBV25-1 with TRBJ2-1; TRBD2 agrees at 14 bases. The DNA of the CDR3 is TGTGCCAGCAGTGAAAGTTCGGGGACTAGCGGGAGCAATGAGCAGTTCTTC. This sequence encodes CASSESSGTSGSNEQFF.